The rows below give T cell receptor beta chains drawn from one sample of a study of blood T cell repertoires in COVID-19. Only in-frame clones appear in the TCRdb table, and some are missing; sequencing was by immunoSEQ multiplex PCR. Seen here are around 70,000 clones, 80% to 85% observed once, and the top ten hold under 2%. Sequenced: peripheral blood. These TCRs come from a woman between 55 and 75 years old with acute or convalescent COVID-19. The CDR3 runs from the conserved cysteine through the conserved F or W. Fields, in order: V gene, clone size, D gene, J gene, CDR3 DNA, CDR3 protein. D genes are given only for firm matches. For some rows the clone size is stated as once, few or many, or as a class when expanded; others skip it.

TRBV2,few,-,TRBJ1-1,TGTGCCAGCGTATTCACTGAAGCTTTCTTT,CASVFTEAFF
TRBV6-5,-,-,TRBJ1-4,TGTGCCAGCACCCACGCAGATACCGATAATGAAAAACTGTTTTTT,CASTHADTDNEKLFF
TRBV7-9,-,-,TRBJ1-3,TGTGCCAGCAGCTTAGCCCTGGGAAACACCATATATTTT,CASSLALGNTIYF
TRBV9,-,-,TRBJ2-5,TGTGCCAGCAGCTTTACTCCCGGGACAAAAGAGACCCAGTACTTC,CASSFTPGTKETQYF
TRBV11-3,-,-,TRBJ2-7,TGTGCCAGCAGCTTGACGACTAACTCCTACGAGCAGTACTTC,CASSLTTNSYEQYF
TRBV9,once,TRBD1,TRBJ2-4,TGTGCCAGCAGCCCAGGGACAGGGAGAAACATTCAGTACTTC,CASSPGTGRNIQYF
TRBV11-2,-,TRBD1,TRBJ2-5,TGTGCCAGCAGTCTTCCGGGACAGGTCGTGACCCAGTACTTC,CASSLPGQVVTQYF
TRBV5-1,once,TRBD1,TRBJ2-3,TGCGCCAGCAGCCAGACAGGGTCAGATACGCAGTATTTT,CASSQTGSDTQYF
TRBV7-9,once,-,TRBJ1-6,TGTGCCAGCAGCTCGACAGTAAATTCACCCCTCCACTTT,CASSSTVNSPLHF
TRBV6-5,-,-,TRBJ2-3,TGTGCCAGCTCCGGGGTACCCACAGATACGCAGTATTTT,CASSGVPTDTQYF
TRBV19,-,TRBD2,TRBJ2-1,TGTGCCAGTAAAGGCGGGAGGTTCTGGAATGAGCAGTTCTTC,CASKGGRFWNEQFF
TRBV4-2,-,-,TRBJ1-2,TGTGCCAGCAGCCAAGGAATCAGACAGGTTAACTATGGCTACACCTTC,CASSQGIRQVNYGYTF
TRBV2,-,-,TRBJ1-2,TGTGCCAGCACTTCAGGGTTAGACTATGGCTACACCTTC,CASTSGLDYGYTF
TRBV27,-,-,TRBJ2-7,TGTGCCAGCAGTTCCCTAGATTACGAGCAGTACTTC,CASSSLDYEQYF
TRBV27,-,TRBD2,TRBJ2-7,TGTGCCAGCAGTTCCCCCCTCGGACTAGCGGGAGAGCGGCGCCACGAGCAGTACTTC,CASSSPLGLAGERRHEQYF
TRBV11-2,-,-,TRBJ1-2,TGTGCCAGCAGCGGGCATGGTTATGGCTACACCTTC,CASSGHGYGYTF
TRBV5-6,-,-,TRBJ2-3,TGTGCCAGCAGCCCGACTAGAGATACGCAGTATTTT,CASSPTRDTQYF
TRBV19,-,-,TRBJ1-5,TGTGCCAGTAGTATGGCTCCCGGCAATCAGCCCCAGCATTTT,CASSMAPGNQPQHF
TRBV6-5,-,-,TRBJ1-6,TGTGCCAGCAGTCCACCGACAGGACCGAATTCACCCCTCCACTTT,CASSPPTGPNSPLHF
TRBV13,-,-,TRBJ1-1,TGTGCCAGCAGCAACATGGGGGGAGTAGCTTTCTTT,CASSNMGGVAFF
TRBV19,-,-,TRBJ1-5,TGTGCCAGTAGTATACTGGGAGGTCGGCCCCAGCATTTT,CASSILGGRPQHF
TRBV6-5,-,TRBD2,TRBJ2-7,TGTGCCAGCAGCCGACTAGCGGGTTCCTACGAGCAGTACTTC,CASSRLAGSYEQYF
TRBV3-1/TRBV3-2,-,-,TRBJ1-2,TGTGCCAGCAGCCAAGGATCAGGGGCTAACTATGGCTACACCTTC,CASSQGSGANYGYTF
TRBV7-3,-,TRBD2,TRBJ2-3,TGTGCCAGCAGTAGCGGGAGTCTGGAACGAGATACGCAGTATTTT,CASSSGSLERDTQYF
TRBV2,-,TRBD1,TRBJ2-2,TGTGCCAGCAGACAGGGGTTGGGGAACACCGGGGAGCTGTTTTTT,CASRQGLGNTGELFF
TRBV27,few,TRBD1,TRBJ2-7,TGTGCCAGCAGTCGAAACAGGGGCGAGCAGTACTTC,CASSRNRGEQYF
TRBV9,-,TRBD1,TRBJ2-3,TGTGCCAGCAGCGCGCTCAGGGGGCAAAAAACAGATACGCAGTATTTT,CASSALRGQKTDTQYF
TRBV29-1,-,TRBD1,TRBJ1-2,TGCAGCGTTGATCCCCCTGACAGGGGAGGGGGAAAAGTCTATGGCTACACCTTC,CSVDPPDRGGGKVYGYTF
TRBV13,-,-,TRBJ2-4,TGTGCCAGCAGCTCACATCGGGACATTTCAGCCAAAAACATTCAGTACTTC,CASSSHRDISAKNIQYF
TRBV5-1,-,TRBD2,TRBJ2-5,TGCGCCAGCAGCACGGGACTAGCACCCCAAGAGACCCAGTACTTC,CASSTGLAPQETQYF
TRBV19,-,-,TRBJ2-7,TGTGCCAGTAGTACTTCACTGGGGAGGGGGACAGGTCACTCCTACGAGCAGTACTTC,CASSTSLGRGTGHSYEQYF
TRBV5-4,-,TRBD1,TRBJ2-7,TGTGCCAGCAGCTCCGGACAGGACTCCTACGAGCAGTACTTC,CASSSGQDSYEQYF
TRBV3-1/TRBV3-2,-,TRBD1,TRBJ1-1,TGTGCCAGCAGCCTGGGACAGCGGAACACTGAAGCTTTCTTT,CASSLGQRNTEAFF
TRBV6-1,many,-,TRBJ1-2,TGTGCCAGCAGTGAATTAGTGGGCGATAGATCCTATGGCTACACCTTC,CASSELVGDRSYGYTF
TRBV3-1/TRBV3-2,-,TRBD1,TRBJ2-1,TGTGCCAGCAGCCACAGGGGGTACTCCTACAATGAGCAGTTCTTC,CASSHRGYSYNEQFF
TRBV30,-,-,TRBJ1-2,TGTGCCTGGGGGCGGGGAGATGGCTACACCTTC,CAWGRGDGYTF
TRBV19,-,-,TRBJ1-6,TGTGCCAGTAGTTACAGGGAGACCAGTTCACCCCTCCACTTT,CASSYRETSSPLHF
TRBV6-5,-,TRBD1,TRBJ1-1,TGTGCCAGTTGCCGGGACAGGAACACTGAAGCTTTCTTT,CASCRDRNTEAFF
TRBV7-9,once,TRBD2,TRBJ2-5,TGTGCCAGCAGCTCACGGCGACTAGCGGACTTAAATAGAGAGACCCAGTACTTC,CASSSRRLADLNRETQYF
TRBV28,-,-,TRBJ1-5,TGTGCCAGCAGTTCGGCAGGTTGGCCCCAGCATTTT,CASSSAGWPQHF
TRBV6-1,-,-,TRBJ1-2,TGTGCCAGCAGTGAAGGGAGCTGGGGGCGTAAAGGTAATGGCTACACCTTC,CASSEGSWGRKGNGYTF
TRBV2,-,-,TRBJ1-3,TGTGCCAGCGGAGGGCTAGGAAACACCATATATTTT,CASGGLGNTIYF
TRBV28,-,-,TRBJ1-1,TGTGCCAGCAGCCCCAGGGCGGTTACTGAAGCTTTCTTT,CASSPRAVTEAFF
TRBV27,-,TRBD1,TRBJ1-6,TGTGCCTCCCCCGGGACAGGGTCTGAAGGGGATTCACCCCTCCACTTT,CASPGTGSEGDSPLHF
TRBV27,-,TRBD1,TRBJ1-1,TGTGCCAGCAATCGACAGGGACCGAACACTGAAGCTTTCTTT,CASNRQGPNTEAFF
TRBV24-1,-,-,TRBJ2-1,TGTGCCACCAGCAGAGGATCACCGAAATACAATGAGCAGTTCTTC,CATSRGSPKYNEQFF
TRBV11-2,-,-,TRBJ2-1,TGTGCCAGCAGCTTCTTACCCACCGCGGGCCTCCCACAGGAGCAGTTCTTC,CASSFLPTAGLPQEQFF
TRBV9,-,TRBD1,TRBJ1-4,TGTGCCAGCAGCACAAACGGACAGGGGTACGAAAAACTGTTTTTT,CASSTNGQGYEKLFF
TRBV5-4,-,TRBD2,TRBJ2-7,TGTGCCAGCAGCTTCATGAGCGGGAGCTCCTACGAGCAGTACTTC,CASSFMSGSSYEQYF
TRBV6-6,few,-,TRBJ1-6,TGTGCCAGTCGACTCCTCGAAGGGGATTCACCCCTCCACTTT,CASRLLEGDSPLHF
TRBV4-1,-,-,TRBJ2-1,TGCGCCAGCAGCCAAGGTCCAGCGCGTATCAATGAGCAGTTCTTC,CASSQGPARINEQFF
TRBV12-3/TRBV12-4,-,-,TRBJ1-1,TGTGCCAGCAGTTTAGGACAGCGCACTGAAGCTTTCTTT,CASSLGQRTEAFF
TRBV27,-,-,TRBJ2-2,TGTGCCAGCAGCCGTCTAGTGAGAACGAACACCGGGGAGCTGTTTTTT,CASSRLVRTNTGELFF
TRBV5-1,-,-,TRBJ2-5,TGCGCCAGCAGCTTACAGGTCCAGTTGGAGACCCAGTACTTC,CASSLQVQLETQYF
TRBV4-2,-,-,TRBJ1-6,TGTGCCAGCAGCCAGGCAGTAGTCTCGGGGTATAATTCACCCCTCCACTTT,CASSQAVVSGYNSPLHF
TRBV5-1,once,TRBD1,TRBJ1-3,TGCGCCAGCAGCGAACAGACAGGGGGCTCTGGAAACACCATATATTTT,CASSEQTGGSGNTIYF
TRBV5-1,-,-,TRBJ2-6,TGCGCCAGCGCCAAAATAGAGTCTGGGGCCAACGTCCTGACTTTC,CASAKIESGANVLTF
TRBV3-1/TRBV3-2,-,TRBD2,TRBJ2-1,TGTGCCAGCAGCCAAGATAGCGGGAGAATGTACAATGAGCAGTTCTTC,CASSQDSGRMYNEQFF
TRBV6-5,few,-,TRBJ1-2,TGTGCCAGCACGAGGTTGGAGGGGTATGGCTACACCTTC,CASTRLEGYGYTF
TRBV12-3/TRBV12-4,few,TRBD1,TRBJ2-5,TGTGCCAGCAGCGGACAGGTTTTGGAGACCCAGTACTTC,CASSGQVLETQYF